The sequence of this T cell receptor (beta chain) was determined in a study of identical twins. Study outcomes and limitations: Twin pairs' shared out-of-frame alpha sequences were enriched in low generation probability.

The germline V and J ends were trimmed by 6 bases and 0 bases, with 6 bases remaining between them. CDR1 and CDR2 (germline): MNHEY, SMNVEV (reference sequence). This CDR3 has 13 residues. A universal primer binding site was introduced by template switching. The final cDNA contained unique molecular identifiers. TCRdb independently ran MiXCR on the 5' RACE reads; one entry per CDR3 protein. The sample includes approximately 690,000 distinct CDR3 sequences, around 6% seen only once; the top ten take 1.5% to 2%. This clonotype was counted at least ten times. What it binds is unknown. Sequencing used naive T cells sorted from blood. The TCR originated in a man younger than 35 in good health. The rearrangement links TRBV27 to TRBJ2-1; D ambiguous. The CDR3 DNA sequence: TGTGCCAGCAGGGGCTTCTCCTACAATGAGCAGTTCTTC. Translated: CASRGFSYNEQFF.